This T cell receptor (beta chain) derives from a study of spatial heterogeneity in lung cancer. The overall study: Across tumor regions, counts of TCR transcripts showed a strong correlation with a T cell module score derived from matched bulk RNA-seq.

Notes on the study in general: How many expanded intratumoral alpha and beta TCRs were present tracked the tumor mutation count, which was a count of nonsynonymous mutations.

TCRdb reprocessed the 5' RACE reads via MiXCR and lists one record per CDR3 protein. There are about 100,000 distinct CDR3 sequences in the sample; nearly 4.5% occur only once, and 21% lies in the top ten. This clonotype occurred many times. The antigen is unknown. Trimming took off 5 bases at V and 1 base at J, with 20 bases between the two ends. From germline, CDR1 is SEHNR and CDR2 FQNEAQ (reference sequence). The CDR3 spans 17 residues. Time point in this sample: sample taken at primary tumor resection. There were 75 or so donors, all of them untreated patients with early-stage non-small cell lung cancer.

The receptor was isolated from a male donor with early-stage non-small cell lung cancer. V gene TRBV7-9 combines with J gene TRBJ2-5; a weak D match, TRBD2 (5 bases). Sequencing was performed on lung tumor tissue, taken at surgery. The CDR3 DNA is TGTGCCAGCAGCCCGGCCGTAGGGTCGGGAATCCAAGAGACCCAGTACTTC. It codes for CASSPAVGSGIQETQYF. Together with reference TRBV7-9 and TRBJ2-5, the CDR3 gives the full variable domain: DTGVSQNPRHKITKRGQNVTFRCDPISEHNRLYWYRQTLGQGPEFLTYFQNEAQLEKSRLLSDRFSAERPKGSFSTLEIQRTEQGDSAMYLCASSPAVGSGIQETQYFGPGTRLLVL.